The clone carrying this T cell receptor beta chain came up many times. These data belong to a study of T cells in Graves' hyperthyroidism and ophthalmopathy. Study background: Staff took peripheral blood when the initial diagnosis was made, before any treatment began.

Trimming left V 5 bases short and J 9 bases short, with 11 bases between. The CDR3 spans 13 residues. Amplified TCR beta CDR3 regions derived from RNA transcripts. HTBI primers were used for first-round RT-PCR of the TCR CDR3. TCRdb reprocessed the multiplex PCR reads with MiXCR, giving one entry per CDR3 protein. The table shows under 550,000 distinct CDR3 sequences, with about 13% occurring only once. Reasons for excluding patients were uncontrolled infection, other autoimmune disease, pregnancy or lactation. The gene calls are TRBV12-3 or TRBV12-4 and TRBJ1-6, with TRBD1 as a possible D gene (5 bases). This clonotype originated in a woman younger than 30 with Graves' hyperthyroidism. Sequences were obtained from blood. The CDR3 DNA is TGTGCCAGCAGTGAGGTGAGGGGTTCACCCCTCCACTTT. Its protein is CASSEVRGSPLHF.